Below are 12 T cell receptor beta chains sequenced from a single sample in a study of CXCR3-negative and CXCR3-positive naive CD8 T cells. Study-wide results and caveats: More hydrophobic TRB CDR3s occurred in CXCR3-positive than in CXCR3-negative naive cells.

Their recognized antigens are unknown. Preparation of TRB cDNA libraries relied on 5' RACE carrying UMI labels. TCRdb reprocessed the 5' RACE reads and keeps a single row for each CDR3 protein, giving no DNA. The sample holds under 75,000 distinct CDR3 sequences. Source material: naive CXCR3+ CD8+ T cells from blood. Regarding subset: CD45RO-CCR7+CD27+CD95- naive CD8+ T cells expressing CXCR3 (TNR3+). The receptors originated from a human donor in good health. Some clones in this sample may be carry-over from other donors' samples.

The chain links TRBV7-9 to TRBJ2-2. Germline-derived CDR1 and CDR2 are SEHNR and FQNEAQ (reference sequence). The CDR3 contains 15 residues. CDR3 sequence: CASSLIPTATGELFF.

The rearrangement joins TRBV11-2 to TRBJ2-7; checking the TCRdb D call of TRBD1 is not possible without DNA. Germline V CDR1 and CDR2: SGHAT, FQNNGV. The CDR3 totals 13 residues. The CDR3: CASSPVNAYEQYF.

J is TRBJ1-5 and V is TRBV19. Looked up from germline, CDR1 is LNHDA and CDR2 is SQIVND (reference sequence). There are 15 residues in the CDR3. CDR3 in amino acids: CASSIEGQGVKPQHF.

The gene calls are TRBV10-3 and TRBJ2-1; the TCRdb call, TRBD2, lacks DNA for checking. CDR1 ENHRY and CDR2 SYGVKD come from the germline V gene. The CDR3 loop spans 15 amino acids. The CDR3 sequence: CAISALAGADNEQFF.

The chain links TRBV5-1 to TRBJ1-6. The CDR3 covers 15 residues. Germline V gene lookup returns CDR1 SGHRS and CDR2 YFSETQ. This CDR3 is CASSLYDSYNSPLHF.

The rearrangement links TRBV20-1 to TRBJ2-3. CDR1 and CDR2 (germline): DFQATT, SNEGSKA (reference sequence). The CDR3 loop spans 18 amino acids. CDR3 protein: CSARGGLSSGAGPDTQYF.

The rearrangement links TRBV28 to TRBJ1-5. The germline V gene has CDR1 MDHEN and CDR2 SYDVKM. The CDR3 has 11 residues. This chain's CDR3 is CASLGRQPQHF.

This chain uses TRBV3-1 with TRBJ1-2; as DNA is missing, the TRBD1 call by TCRdb cannot be tested. CDR1 LGHDT and CDR2 YNNKEL come from the germline V gene (reference sequence). This CDR3 spans 17 amino acids. CDR3 region: CASSQDRWDRGNYGYTF.

The J gene is TRBJ2-7, the V gene TRBV29-1; the D call of TRBD2 rests on TCRdb alone, since no DNA is present to check it. The CDR3 has 16 residues. CDR1 SQVTM and CDR2 ANQGSEA come from the germline V gene. The CDR3 spells CSVRVERLGGTYEQYF.

J is TRBJ2-1 and V is TRBV19. This CDR3 region has 14 residues. The germline V gene has CDR1 LNHDA and CDR2 SQIVND (reference sequence). CDR3 sequence: CASSINRFADEQFF.

The J gene is TRBJ2-7, the V gene TRBV6-2 or TRBV6-3. The CDR3 contains 13 residues. The germline V gene encodes CDR1 MNHEY and CDR2 SVGEGT. Here the CDR3 reads CASSYSTTYEQYF.

The chain recombines TRBV29-1 with TRBJ2-3; without DNA, the TCRdb call of TRBD1 cannot be checked. This CDR3 comprises 12 residues. Per the germline V gene, CDR1 is SQVTM and CDR2 is ANQGSEA. The CDR3 loop is CSDRTDADTQYF.